This T cell receptor beta chain came from a study of cytomegalovirus exposure and HLA in healthy donors. The repertoire was sequenced with immunoSEQ multiplex PCR; TCRdb's copy has only in-frame clones and lacks some. This sample has fewer than 60,000 clones, with about 94% found just once. Study results and limitations: Researchers catalogued approximately 160 TCR beta chains as cytomegalovirus-associated. There were some public TCRs occurring in many donors, but most TCR sequences were rare.

About this clone itself: Its antigen is unknown.

Germline V gene sequence: CDR1 DFQATT, CDR2 SNEGSKA (reference sequence). V dropped 6 bases and J dropped 0 bases, with 6 bases sitting between them. This CDR3 contains 11 residues. The sample comprised PBMCs. The chain combines TRBV20-1 with TRBJ2-7; D unresolved. This TCR came from a young woman in good health and CMV-seropositive. Written as DNA, the CDR3 is TGCAGTGCGGCAGACTCCTACGAGCAGTACTTC. This gives the protein CSAADSYEQYF.